The 9 T cell receptor beta chains in this list originate from one sample, sequenced in a study of neurological immune-mediated disorders. TCRdb processed the 5' RACE reads anew with MiXCR; each CDR3 protein has one entry. This sample has about 41,000 distinct CDR3 sequences, with 9.5% to 15% found just once. Sequenced material: PBMCs. Receptors were obtained from a female donor in good health.

This clonotype was detected ten times or more. V is TRBV12-3 or TRBV12-4 and J is TRBJ1-1; 9 bases map to TRBD1. CDR3 length: 15 amino acids. J lost 5 bases, V lost 4 bases, and 8 bases had no gene match. The CDR3: CASSWDRDRVTEAFF. The CDR3 coding sequence is TGTGCCAGCAGTTGGGATAGGGACAGGGTGACTGAAGCTTTCTTT.

This clonotype was counted at least ten times. The genes are TRBV6-1 and TRBJ1-6; TRBD1 agrees at 7 bases. V trimming: 1 base; J trimming: 9 bases; junction bases outside the gene matches: 6. This CDR3 has 15 amino acids. In germline, CDR1 is MNHNS, CDR2 SASEGT. The CDR3: CASSEVRTGGSPLHF. CDR3 nucleotides: TGTGCCAGCAGTGAAGTTAGGACAGGAGGTTCACCCCTCCACTTT.

Many counts were recorded for this clonotype. The chain uses TRBV12-3 or TRBV12-4 and TRBJ2-4, with D possibly TRBD2 on 6 matching bases. The CDR3 length is 14 residues. V was pared by 3 bases and J by 6 bases, with 12 bases between. The CDR3 DNA follows: TGTGCCAGCAGTTTTGTGGGAGCGGGAAACATTCAGTACTTC. This translates into CASSFVGAGNIQYF.

The CDR3 spells CSAREGAGYTEAFF. DNA of the CDR3: TGCAGTGCTCGCGAGGGGGCAGGGTACACTGAAGCTTTCTTT. The chain has TRBV20-1 and TRBJ1-1, with 7 bases fitting TRBD1. The germline V gene encodes CDR1 DFQATT and CDR2 SNEGSKA (reference sequence). V dropped 5 bases and J dropped 3; count of bases not matched to a gene: 9. The CDR3 is 14 amino acids.

This clonotype rates as medium-sized. This sequence joins TRBV12-3 or TRBV12-4 and TRBJ2-3, with D unclear. The CDR3 is 12 residues long. Trimming pared 8 bases from V and 6 bases from J, leaving 12 bases between. For the CDR3, the DNA is TGTGCCAGCGCAAAAAGGCGGGATACGCAGTATTTT. Translated: CASAKRRDTQYF.

In its sample, this clonotype was seen many times. The CDR3 coding sequence is TGTGCCAGCAGCCTCCCCGGGAGCGGTTCCTACGAGCAGTACTTC. Residues: CASSLPGSGSYEQYF. This chain uses TRBV25-1 with TRBJ2-7; tentative D call: TRBD2 (6 bases). The CDR3 is made up of 15 amino acids. The V gene's germline CDR1 is MGHDK and CDR2 SYGVNS. V was pared by 6 bases and J by 1 base, with 16 bases between.

As to this clonotype: Possible read error: a much larger clone is one base away. The CDR3 loop is CASSLTGGGQDTQYF. The DNA for the CDR3 is TGTGCCAGCAGTTTGACAGGAGGAGGTCAAGATACCCAGTACTTC. The chain uses TRBV28 and TRBJ2-5; a possible D gene is TRBD1 (6 bases). The CDR3 consists of 15 residues. CDR1 is MDHEN and CDR2 is SYDVKM in the germline V gene.

This clonotype was recorded at least ten times. The chain links TRBV10-3 to TRBJ1-2, with a tentative D call TRBD1 (5 bases). The CDR3 spans 13 residues. With 8 bases removed from V and 6 bases from J, the gap between germline ends came to 16 bases. Germline values: CDR1 ENHRY, CDR2 SYGVKD. CDR3 bases: TGTGCCATCCGGGGGGTTGGTCAGGATGGCTACACCTTC. Translated: CAIRGVGQDGYTF.

This clonotype came up many times. This chain joins TRBV27 and TRBJ2-1, with TRBD2 identical over 9 bases. The CDR3 runs to 18 residues. With V trimmed by 10 bases and J by 0 bases, 16 bases remained unmatched. Germline V gene lookup returns CDR1 MNHEY and CDR2 SMNVEV (reference sequence). The CDR3 nucleotides read TGTGCCACCTGGGGTCCCCTAGCGGGGCTTAGCTCCTACAATGAGCAGTTCTTC. It translates to CATWGPLAGLSSYNEQFF.